The 16 T cell receptor beta chains presented below share a single source sample, sequenced in a study of T cells in localized non-small cell lung cancer. TCRdb's copy holds only in-frame clones and misses some; the assay was immunoSEQ multiplex PCR. The profile shows about 30,000 clones, under 95% of them singletons. The sequenced sample was peripheral blood, obtained before any cancer treatment. These receptors were collected from a woman aged 40-70 years with stage I lung adenocarcinoma.

CDR3 in amino acids: CASSFTGPEGYTF. Here the CDR3 DNA reads TGTGCCAGCAGCTTTACAGGGCCCGAGGGCTACACCTTC. The chain carries TRBV2 and TRBJ1-2; D possibly corresponds to TRBD1 (6 bases). V shed 6 bases and J shed 8 bases, with 16 bases lying between them. This CDR3 spans 13 amino acids. CDR1 is SNHLY and CDR2 is FYNNEI in the germline V gene.

The chain is built from TRBV7-6 and TRBJ2-3, with D possibly TRBD1 on 6 matching bases. Germline CDR1 is SGHVS and CDR2 is FNYEAQ. The V gene lost 5 bases and the J gene lost 3 bases, with 18 bases spanning the gap. The CDR3 runs to 16 residues. The CDR3 DNA follows: TGTGCCAGCAGCCCGCTAAGAGGGGGATTAACAGATACGCAGTATTTT. This translates into CASSPLRGGLTDTQYF.

V usage is TRBV19 and J usage is TRBJ1-2; D is ambiguous. The CDR3 is made up of 12 amino acids. Per germline, CDR1 LNHDA and CDR2 SQIVND (reference sequence). V was shortened by 3 bases and J by 8 bases, with 10 bases between the two germline ends. In DNA, the CDR3 is TGTGCCAGTAGTATTGGGTTCTTAGGCTACACCTTC. It is translated as CASSIGFLGYTF. Variable domain in full (rest from reference TRBV19 and TRBJ1-2): DGGITQSPKYLFRKEGQNVTLSCEQNLNHDAMYWYRQDPGQGLRLIYYSQIVNDFQKGDIAEGYSVSREKKESFPLTVTSAQKNPTAFYLCASSIGFLGYTFGSGTRLTVV.

The chain joins TRBV4-3 to TRBJ2-3, with a tentative D call TRBD2 (5 bases). The CDR3 is 13 amino acids. Trimming pared 5 bases from V and 10 bases from J, leaving 16 bases between. Germline lookup yields CDR1 LGHNA and CDR2 YSLEER. This CDR3 is CASSSTSLFPQYF. The CDR3 nucleotides read TGCGCCAGCAGCTCAACTAGTCTGTTCCCGCAGTATTTT.

The J gene is TRBJ1-6, the V gene TRBV6-5; the D is unclear. The V gene's germline CDR1 is MNHEY and CDR2 SVGAGI. CDR3 length: 15 residues. Trimming took off 4 bases at V and 0 bases at J, with 7 bases between the two ends. The CDR3 region is CASSSQSSYNSPLHF. CDR3 nucleotide sequence: TGTGCCAGCAGTTCCCAGAGCTCCTATAATTCACCCCTCCACTTT.

Only a few counts were recorded for this clone. V gene TRBV6-6 combines with J gene TRBJ1-2; 7 nucleotides agree with TRBD1. Germline CDR1 and CDR2: MNHNY and SVGAGI (reference sequence). The CDR3 extends over 14 amino acids. After removal of 2 bases from V and 5 bases from J, the junction contained 5 bases not matched to a gene. CDR3 nucleotide sequence: TGTGCCAGCAGTTACGATGGGACAGCATATGGCTACACCTTC. Translating gives CASSYDGTAYGYTF.

This chain links TRBV21-1 with TRBJ1-5; the D call in the table, TRBD1, was not verified against the DNA. TRBV21-1 is a pseudogene. This CDR3 is built from 18 residues. The chain's CDR3 is CASNPRKTGGIGNQPQHF. CDR3 bases: TGTGCCAGCAACCCTAGAAAGACAGGGGGCATCGGCAATCAGCCCCAGCATTTT.

This clone occurred a few times. This chain uses TRBV5-6 with TRBJ2-3, with D tentatively TRBD1 (5 bases). This CDR3 is 15 amino acids long. V gave up 2 bases and J gave up 5 bases, with 15 bases separating them. Germline V gene lookup returns CDR1 SGHDT and CDR2 YYEEEE. The CDR3 is CASSLGGQGIDTQYF. CDR3 nucleotides: TGTGCCAGCAGCTTAGGTGGGCAGGGAATAGATACGCAGTATTTT. Full variable domain (remainder filled in from reference TRBV5-6 and TRBJ2-3): DAGVTQSPTHLIKTRGQQVTLRCSPKSGHDTVSWYQQALGQGPQFIFQYYEEEERQRGNFPDRFSGHQFPNYSSELNVNALLLGDSALYLCASSLGGQGIDTQYFGPGTRLTVL.

The V call is TRBV25-1, the J call TRBJ2-3; 9 nucleotides match TRBD1. This CDR3 has 14 residues. Germline trimming cut 4 bases from V and 4 bases from J; bases unmatched to any gene: 3. Germline CDR1 is MGHDK and CDR2 is SYGVNS. The DNA for the CDR3 is TGTGCCAGCAGTGCTACAGGGGGCGCAGATACGCAGTATTTT. Protein sequence: CASSATGGADTQYF.

The V call is TRBV11-3, the J call TRBJ2-1, with a weak D call TRBD2 (6 bases). Germline CDR1 is SGHNT and CDR2 is YENEEA. The CDR3 length is 15 residues. Trimming pared 2 bases from V and 4 bases from J, leaving 12 bases between. In DNA form, the CDR3 reads TGTGCCAGCAGCTTAACGGGAGAGGGTTACAATGAGCAGTTCTTC. As protein: CASSLTGEGYNEQFF.

V is TRBV28 and J is TRBJ1-6, with D uncertain. There are 15 residues in the CDR3. Germline values: CDR1 MDHEN, CDR2 SYDVKM. Deletions cut 4 bases from V and 8 bases from J, with 15 bases between. CDR3 residues: CASSYAGPKDSPLHF. The CDR3 DNA is TGTGCCAGCAGTTACGCGGGCCCCAAGGATTCACCCCTCCACTTT.

V gene TRBV4-3 combines with J gene TRBJ1-2, with 8 nucleotides matching TRBD1. The V and J ends lost 2 bases and 6 bases, in that order; junction bases with no gene match: 2. Germline assignment: CDR1 LGHNA and CDR2 YSLEER. The CDR3 runs 13 residues. The CDR3 DNA reads as TGCGCCAGCAGCCAACAGACAGGGGATGGCTACACCTTC. It translates to CASSQQTGDGYTF.

About this clone itself: A junction end diverges from the germline sequence, so it may reflect a read error. The gene calls are TRBV11-2 and TRBJ2-2; TRBD2 matches at 13 bases. The CDR3 extends over 18 amino acids. Germline V gene sequence: CDR1 SGHAT, CDR2 FQNNGV. CDR3 in DNA: TGTGCCAGCAGCGGACGGACTAGCGGGAGAAAATACACCAGGGAGCTGTTTTTT. Encoded protein: CASSGRTSGRKYTRELFF.

The chain recombines TRBV5-1 with TRBJ1-3; D may be TRBD1 (6 bases). Germline V lookup: CDR1 SGHRS, CDR2 YFSETQ. V lost 3 bases to trimming and J lost 4 bases, with 14 bases between them. The length of the CDR3 is 15 residues. CDR3 sequence reads: CASSWDWTAGNTIYF. CDR3 nucleotide sequence: TGCGCCAGCAGCTGGGACTGGACAGCCGGAAACACCATATATTTT.

J is TRBJ2-3 and V is TRBV18; no definite D call. V shed 3 bases and J shed 3 bases, with 13 bases lying between them. Germline V CDR1 and CDR2: KGHSH, LQKENI. The CDR3 is 15 residues long. CDR3 coding DNA: TGTGCCAGCTCACCCCCGGGTACAAGGACAGATACGCAGTATTTT. Translation gives CASSPPGTRTDTQYF.

The rearrangement links TRBV7-3 to TRBJ1-2; no clear D gene. V was clipped by 1 base and J by 3 bases, with 9 bases between them. Per the germline V gene, CDR1 is SGHTA and CDR2 is FQGTGA. The CDR3 covers 14 residues. The CDR3 loop is CASSLNGDDYGYTF. The DNA of the CDR3 is TGTGCCAGCAGCTTAAATGGGGATGACTATGGCTACACCTTC.